This T cell receptor (beta chain) is from a study of cytomegalovirus exposure and HLA in healthy donors. Study as a whole: The 500 to 750 first-cohort repertoires and the 95 to 150 validation repertoires shared the same platform, a later analysis reported. Study observations and caveats: In vitro testing confirmed a few CMV-associated chains as specific for CMV antigens. Altogether, about 160 TCR beta chains were recorded as cytomegalovirus-associated.

The donors were part of the roughly 110-subject validation cohort, which stood apart from the approximately 630-subject first cohort. Of note for this clone: Its matching antigen is unknown.

Data came from immunoSEQ multiplex PCR; TCRdb stores just in-frame clones and leaves some out. This table has 100,000 to 150,000 clones, about 96% appearing once. The sequence was collected from a man aged 18 to 29 in good health and CMV-seronegative. Sequences were obtained from PBMCs.

The CDR3 reads CASRGTRPVTQYF. CDR3 nucleotide sequence: TGTGCCAGCAGGGGGACTCGCCCAGTGACCCAGTACTTC. The rearrangement joins TRBV7-4 to TRBJ2-5; weak D call: TRBD2 (6 bases). Germline V lookup: CDR1 SGHVT, CDR2 SQSDAQ. The CDR3 contains 13 residues. Deletions cut 6 bases from V and 7 bases from J, with 15 bases between.